The present entry profiles one TCR beta chain with its context. Used for diagnoses were clinical symptoms, serum thyroxine and TRAb, thyroid ultrasound and orbital computed tomography. The source of the PBMCs was over 8.5 ml of fresh peripheral blood. RNA transcripts provided the source from which TCR beta CDR3 regions were amplified. During a first-round RT-PCR of the TCR CDR3, the HTBI primer set was used. MiXCR, run by TCRdb on the multiplex PCR reads, gives a single entry per CDR3 protein. The data contain some 500,000 distinct CDR3 sequences, 15% to 20% of them seen just once; the ten biggest clones take up over 25%. The sample belongs to a study of T cells in Graves' hyperthyroidism and ophthalmopathy. Study information: Peripheral blood collection took place at initial diagnosis, before any treatment.

Sequenced sample: blood. The TCR sequence derives from a woman aged 25 to 45 with Graves' ophthalmopathy.

CDR3 sequence reads: CASSPGVLDEQFF. CDR3 in DNA: TGTGCCAGCAGCCCCGGGGTTCTCGATGAGCAGTTCTTC. This chain joins TRBV5-8 and TRBJ2-1; D might be TRBD2 (5 bases). CDR3 length: 13 residues. V dropped 4 bases and J dropped 8 bases, with 13 bases sitting between them. Germline-derived CDR1 and CDR2 are SGHTS and YDEGEE.